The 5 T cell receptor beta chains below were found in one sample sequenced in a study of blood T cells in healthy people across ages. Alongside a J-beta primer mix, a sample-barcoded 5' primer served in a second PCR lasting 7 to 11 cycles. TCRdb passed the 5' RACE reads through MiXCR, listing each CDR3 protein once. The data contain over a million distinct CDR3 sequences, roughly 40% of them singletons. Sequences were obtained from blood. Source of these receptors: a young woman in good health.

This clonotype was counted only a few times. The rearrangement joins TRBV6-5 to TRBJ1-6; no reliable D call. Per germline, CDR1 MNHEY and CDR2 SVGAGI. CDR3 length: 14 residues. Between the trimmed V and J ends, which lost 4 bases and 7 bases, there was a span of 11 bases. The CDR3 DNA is TGTGCCAGCAGTTCCAAGCACCTAAATTCACCCCTCCACTTT. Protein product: CASSSKHLNSPLHF.

DNA of the CDR3: TGCGCCGGAGATCGGGACAGGGCAAAACCCCTCCACTTT. Its translation: CAGDRDRAKPLHF. The chain has TRBV5-1 and TRBJ1-6; TRBD1 matches at 9 bases. The CDR3 is made up of 13 amino acids. The germline V gene has CDR1 SGHRS and CDR2 YFSETQ. Trimming at V came to 10 bases and at J to 12 bases, leaving 11 bases not matched to a gene.

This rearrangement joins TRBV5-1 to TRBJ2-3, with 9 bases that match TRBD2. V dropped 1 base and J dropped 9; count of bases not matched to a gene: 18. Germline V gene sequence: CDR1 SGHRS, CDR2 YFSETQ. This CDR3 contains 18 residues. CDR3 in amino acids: CASSLLRGASGTLGTQYF. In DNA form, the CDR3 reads TGCGCCAGCAGCTTGTTACGAGGGGCTAGCGGGACCCTAGGAACGCAGTATTTT.

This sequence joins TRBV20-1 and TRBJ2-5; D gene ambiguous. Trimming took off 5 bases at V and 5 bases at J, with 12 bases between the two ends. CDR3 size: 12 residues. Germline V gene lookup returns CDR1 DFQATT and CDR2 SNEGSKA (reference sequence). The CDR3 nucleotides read TGCAGTGCTCCCAGGCTAGGCGAGACCCAGTACTTC. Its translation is CSAPRLGETQYF.

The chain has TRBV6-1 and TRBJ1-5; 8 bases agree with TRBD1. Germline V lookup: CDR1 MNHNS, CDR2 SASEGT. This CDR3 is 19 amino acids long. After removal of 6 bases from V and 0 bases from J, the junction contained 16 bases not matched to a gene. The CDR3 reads CASRSGQGASSYSNQPQHF. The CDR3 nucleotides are TGTGCCAGCAGGTCCGGCCAGGGGGCCAGTTCTTATAGCAATCAGCCCCAGCATTTT.